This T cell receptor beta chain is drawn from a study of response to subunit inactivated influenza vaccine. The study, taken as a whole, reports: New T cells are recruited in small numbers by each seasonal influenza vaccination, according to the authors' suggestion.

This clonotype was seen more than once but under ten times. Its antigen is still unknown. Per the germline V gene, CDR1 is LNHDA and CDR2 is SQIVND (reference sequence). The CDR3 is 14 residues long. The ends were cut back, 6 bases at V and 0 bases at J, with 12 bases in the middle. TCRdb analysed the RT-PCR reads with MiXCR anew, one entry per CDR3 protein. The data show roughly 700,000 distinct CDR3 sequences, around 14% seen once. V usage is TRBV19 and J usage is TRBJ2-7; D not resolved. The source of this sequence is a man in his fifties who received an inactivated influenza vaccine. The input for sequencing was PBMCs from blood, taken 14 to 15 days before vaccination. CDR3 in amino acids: CASRLTSTSYEQYF. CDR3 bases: TGTGCCAGTAGACTGACATCGACCTCCTACGAGCAGTACTTC. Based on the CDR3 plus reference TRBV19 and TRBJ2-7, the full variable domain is DGGITQSPKYLFRKEGQNVTLSCEQNLNHDAMYWYRQDPGQGLRLIYYSQIVNDFQKGDIAEGYSVSREKKESFPLTVTSAQKNPTAFYLCASRLTSTSYEQYFGPGTRLTVT.